These T cell receptor beta chains were read from a single sample in a study of OX40 agonist ivuxolimab in advanced cancers. TCRdb's table, derived via immunoSEQ multiplex PCR, lists solely in-frame clones and lacks some. The sample has about 83,000 clones, roughly 80% seen once. The source material was CD4+ or CD8+ T cells sorted from blood, sampled in a trial of the OX40 agonist ivuxolimab. The receptors were sampled from an adult with an advanced solid tumor such as melanoma, head and neck, liver or kidney cancer. The CDR3 runs from the conserved cysteine through the conserved F or W. D genes are given only for firm matches. Clone size is not always given. Where it is, it says once, few, many or a class for expanded clones.

size: -
J: TRBJ2-5
V: TRBV18
length: 14
D: -
DNA: TGTGCCAGCTCACCAGGGCGCGCGCAAGAGACCCAGTACTTC
CDR3: CASSPGRAQETQYF

size: -
J: TRBJ2-1
V: TRBV2
length: 15
D: TRBD1
DNA: TGTGCCAGCAGTGAAAATAGGGACAGGGGTAATGAGCAGTTCTTC
CDR3: CASSENRDRGNEQFF

size: -
J: TRBJ2-7
V: TRBV5-4
length: 11
D: -
DNA: TGTGCCAGCAGCTTGGATCACGAGCAGTACTTC
CDR3: CASSLDHEQYF

size: -
J: TRBJ1-2
V: TRBV2
length: 13
D: -
DNA: TGTGCCAGCAGTCGCGACGTGACCTATGGCTACACCTTC
CDR3: CASSRDVTYGYTF

size: -
J: TRBJ2-6
V: TRBV4-3
length: 15
D: -
DNA: TGCGCCAGCAGCCCTCAGGGGACCGGGGCCAACGTCCTGACTTTC
CDR3: CASSPQGTGANVLTF

size: -
J: TRBJ1-4
V: TRBV5-6
length: 13
D: -
DNA: TGTGCCAGCAGCTCTCAGGGAATGGAAAAACTGTTTTTT
CDR3: CASSSQGMEKLFF

size: -
J: TRBJ1-6
V: TRBV4-1
length: 15
D: -
DNA: TGCGCCAGCAGCCAACGAACAGGGCTCGGTTCACCCCTCCACTTT
CDR3: CASSQRTGLGSPLHF

size: -
J: TRBJ1-1
V: TRBV4-1
length: 16
D: -
DNA: TGCGCCAGCAGCCAAGAAGGGGGACATACGAACACTGAAGCTTTCTTT
CDR3: CASSQEGGHTNTEAFF

size: -
J: TRBJ2-7
V: TRBV5-6
length: 16
D: TRBD1
DNA: TGTGCCAGCAGCTTGGGTCAGGACAGGTTAAAATACGAGCAGTACTTC
CDR3: CASSLGQDRLKYEQYF

size: -
J: TRBJ1-1
V: TRBV28
length: 15
D: -
DNA: TGTGCCAGCAGCCATGGGGGTTTGGAGAACACTGAAGCTTTCTTT
CDR3: CASSHGGLENTEAFF

size: -
J: TRBJ2-2
V: TRBV5-4
length: 18
D: -
DNA: TGTGCCAGCAGCTTGAATCTGGCGGCCGGTGGGAACACCGGGGAGCTGTTTTTT
CDR3: CASSLNLAAGGNTGELFF

size: -
J: TRBJ2-3
V: TRBV29-1
length: 13
D: TRBD2
DNA: TGCAGCGTCAGCGGGGAGAGCACAGATACGCAGTATTTT
CDR3: CSVSGESTDTQYF

size: once
J: TRBJ2-5
V: TRBV29-1
length: 13
D: -
DNA: TGCAGCGTTTTGGTGGGGGCACAAGGGACCCAGTACTTC
CDR3: CSVLVGAQGTQYF

size: -
J: TRBJ2-3
V: TRBV5-1
length: 12
D: -
DNA: TGCGCCAGCAGCTTCGGCACAGATACGCAGTATTTT
CDR3: CASSFGTDTQYF

size: -
J: TRBJ1-2
V: TRBV6-5
length: 13
D: TRBD1
DNA: TGTGCCAGCAGTCGGGGACAGGGCTCCGGCTACACCTTC
CDR3: CASSRGQGSGYTF

size: -
J: TRBJ1-4
V: TRBV5-1
length: 13
D: TRBD1
DNA: TGCGCCAGCAGCTTGGGACAGGGGGAAAAACTGTTTTTT
CDR3: CASSLGQGEKLFF

size: -
J: TRBJ1-1
V: TRBV5-6
length: 14
D: -
DNA: TGTGCCAGCGGGCCAGCCGGGGTGAACACTGAAGCTTTCTTT
CDR3: CASGPAGVNTEAFF

size: -
J: TRBJ2-7
V: TRBV7-2
length: 11
D: -
DNA: TGTGCCAGCACCCAGTTATACGAGCAGTACTTC
CDR3: CASTQLYEQYF